This TCR beta chain was identified during a study of neoadjuvant anti-PD-1 for oral cavity cancer. Time point here: after neoadjuvant nivolumab, at surgical resection. Overall study results and limits: Pretreatment Treg/Th17 ratio correlated inversely with post-treatment tumor clonality.

The CDR3 totals 16 residues. Germline assignment: CDR1 LGHNA and CDR2 YSLEER. Trimming took 0 bases from V and 5 from J; bases not matched to a gene: 7. Clones were sequenced by immunoSEQ multiplex PCR, and TCRdb holds only the in-frame ones, with some missing. The sample contains approximately 21,000 clones, around 43% of which appear only once. This clone has a handful of counts. Its antigen is not identified. Source: tumor tissue, taken after nivolumab (anti-PD-1) treatment. The chain employs TRBV4-3 and TRBJ1-5, with 7 bases lining up with TRBD1. The TCR sequence derives from a person between 40 and 85 years old with oral cavity squamous cell carcinoma. The CDR3 is CASSQDTGVEDQPQHF. The CDR3 DNA reads as TGCGCCAGCAGCCAAGATACAGGGGTTGAGGATCAGCCCCAGCATTTT.